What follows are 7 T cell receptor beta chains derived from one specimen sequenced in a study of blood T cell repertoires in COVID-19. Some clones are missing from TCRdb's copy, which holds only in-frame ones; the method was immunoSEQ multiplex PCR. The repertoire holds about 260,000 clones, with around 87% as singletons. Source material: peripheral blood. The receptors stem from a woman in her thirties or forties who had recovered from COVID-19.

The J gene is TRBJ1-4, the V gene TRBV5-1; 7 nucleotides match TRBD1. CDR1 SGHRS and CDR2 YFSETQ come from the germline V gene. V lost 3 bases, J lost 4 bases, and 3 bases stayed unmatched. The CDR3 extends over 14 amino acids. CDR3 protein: CASSSGQRNEKLFF. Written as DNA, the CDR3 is TGCGCCAGCAGCTCGGGACAGCGTAATGAAAAACTGTTTTTT.

The CDR3 DNA sequence: TGTGCCAGCAGCTCAAGGCAGGGTATCACTGAAGCTTTCTTT. Protein product: CASSSRQGITEAFF. The chain uses TRBV7-8 and TRBJ1-1; D may be TRBD1 (5 bases). The V and J ends lost 4 bases and 4 bases respectively, with 13 bases between them. The germline gives CDR1 SGHVS, CDR2 FQNEAQ. The CDR3 runs to 14 residues. Drawing the rest from reference TRBV7-8 and TRBJ1-1, the complete variable domain is GAGVSQSPRYKVAKRGQDVALRCDPISGHVSLFWYQQALGQGPEFLTYFQNEAQLDKSGLPSDRFFAERPEGSVSTLKIQRTQQEDSAVYLCASSSRQGITEAFFGQGTRLTVV.

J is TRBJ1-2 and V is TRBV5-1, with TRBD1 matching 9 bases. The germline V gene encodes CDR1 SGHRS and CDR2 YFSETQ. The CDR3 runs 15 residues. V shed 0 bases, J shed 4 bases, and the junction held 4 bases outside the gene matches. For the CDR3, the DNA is TGCGCCAGCAGCTTGGCCTCGACAGGGGGCTATGGCTACACCTTC. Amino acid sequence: CASSLASTGGYGYTF.

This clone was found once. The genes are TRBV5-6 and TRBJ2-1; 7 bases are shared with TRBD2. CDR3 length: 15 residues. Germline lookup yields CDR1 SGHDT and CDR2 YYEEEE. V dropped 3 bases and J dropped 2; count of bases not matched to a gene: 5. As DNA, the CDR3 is TGTGCCAGCAGCTCATGGGGGGGACCCTACAATGAGCAGTTCTTC. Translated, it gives CASSSWGGPYNEQFF.

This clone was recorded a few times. The CDR3 coding sequence is TGCGCCAGCAGATTCAGGGGACGGAACACTGAAGCTTTCTTT. It yields the protein CASRFRGRNTEAFF. V gene TRBV5-1 combines with J gene TRBJ1-1; the D gene is possibly TRBD1 (6 bases). Germline values: CDR1 SGHRS, CDR2 YFSETQ. The CDR3 extends over 14 amino acids. V shed 5 bases and J shed 1 base, with 12 bases lying between them.

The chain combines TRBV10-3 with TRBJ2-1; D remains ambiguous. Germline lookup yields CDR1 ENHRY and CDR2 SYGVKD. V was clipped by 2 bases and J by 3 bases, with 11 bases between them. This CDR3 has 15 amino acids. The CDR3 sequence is CAISERSALYNEQFF. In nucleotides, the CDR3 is TGTGCCATCAGTGAGCGAAGCGCACTCTACAATGAGCAGTTCTTC.

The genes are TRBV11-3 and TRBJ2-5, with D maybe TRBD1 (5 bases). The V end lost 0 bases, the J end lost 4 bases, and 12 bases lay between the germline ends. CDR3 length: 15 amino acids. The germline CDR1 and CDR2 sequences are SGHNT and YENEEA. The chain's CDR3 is CASSLDQGLGETQYF. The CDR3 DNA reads TGTGCCAGCAGCTTAGACCAGGGTCTGGGAGAGACCCAGTACTTC.